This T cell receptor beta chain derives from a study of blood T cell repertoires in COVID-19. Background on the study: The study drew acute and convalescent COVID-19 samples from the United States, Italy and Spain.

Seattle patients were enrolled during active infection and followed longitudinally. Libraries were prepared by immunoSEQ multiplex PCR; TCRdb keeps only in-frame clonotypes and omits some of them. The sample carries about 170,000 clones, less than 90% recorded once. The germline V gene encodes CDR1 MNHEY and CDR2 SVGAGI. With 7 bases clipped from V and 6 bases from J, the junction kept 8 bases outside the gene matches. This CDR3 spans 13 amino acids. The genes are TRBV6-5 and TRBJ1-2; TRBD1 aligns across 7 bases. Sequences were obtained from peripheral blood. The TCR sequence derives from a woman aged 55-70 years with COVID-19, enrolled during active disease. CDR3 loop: CASTQTGLHGYTF. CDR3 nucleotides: TGTGCCAGCACCCAGACAGGGTTACATGGCTACACCTTC.